This passage covers 4 T cell receptor beta chains from one sample sequenced in a study of blood T cell repertoires in COVID-19. Assay used: immunoSEQ multiplex PCR; TCRdb lists only in-frame clones, some missing. The sample shows about 380,000 clones, over 75% of them seen only once. The sequencing sample was made of PBMCs or T cells enriched from blood (not recorded which). Source of these receptors: a woman aged 25 to 39 who had recovered from COVID-19.

This chain uses TRBV5-1 with TRBJ2-3, with 14 bases identical to TRBD2. Germline CDR1 SGHRS, CDR2 YFSETQ. J lost 3 bases, V lost 4 bases, and 7 bases had no gene match. The CDR3 runs to 17 residues. The CDR3 region is CASSRFGLAGGTDTQYF. The CDR3 coding sequence is TGCGCCAGCAGCAGATTTGGACTAGCGGGAGGTACAGATACGCAGTATTTT.

The gene calls are TRBV18 and TRBJ2-7; no clear D gene. CDR1 and CDR2 from the germline V gene are KGHSH and LQKENI. This CDR3 has 15 residues. V lost 0 bases and J lost 3, with 12 bases in between. This chain's CDR3 is CASSPPANQVYEQYF. The CDR3 DNA is TGTGCCAGCTCACCACCGGCAAACCAAGTCTACGAGCAGTACTTC.

The genes are TRBV11-2 and TRBJ1-4; TRBD1 aligns across 7 bases. The CDR3 spans 14 residues. J lost 7 bases, V lost 3 bases, and 5 bases had no gene match. The germline CDR1 and CDR2 sequences are SGHAT and FQNNGV. CDR3 sequence: CASSFSGQAEKLFF. The CDR3 region has the DNA TGTGCCAGCAGCTTCTCTGGACAGGCTGAAAAACTGTTTTTT.

The rearrangement links TRBV4-1 to TRBJ2-7; D is possibly TRBD2 (6 bases). The CDR3 is 16 amino acids. Germline V gene data show CDR1 as MGHRA and CDR2 as YSYEKL. V lost 2 bases to trimming and J lost 1 base, with 15 bases between them. The CDR3 sequence: CASSQPGRESSYEQYF. The CDR3 coding sequence is TGCGCCAGCAGCCAACCTGGACGGGAGAGTTCCTACGAGCAGTACTTC.